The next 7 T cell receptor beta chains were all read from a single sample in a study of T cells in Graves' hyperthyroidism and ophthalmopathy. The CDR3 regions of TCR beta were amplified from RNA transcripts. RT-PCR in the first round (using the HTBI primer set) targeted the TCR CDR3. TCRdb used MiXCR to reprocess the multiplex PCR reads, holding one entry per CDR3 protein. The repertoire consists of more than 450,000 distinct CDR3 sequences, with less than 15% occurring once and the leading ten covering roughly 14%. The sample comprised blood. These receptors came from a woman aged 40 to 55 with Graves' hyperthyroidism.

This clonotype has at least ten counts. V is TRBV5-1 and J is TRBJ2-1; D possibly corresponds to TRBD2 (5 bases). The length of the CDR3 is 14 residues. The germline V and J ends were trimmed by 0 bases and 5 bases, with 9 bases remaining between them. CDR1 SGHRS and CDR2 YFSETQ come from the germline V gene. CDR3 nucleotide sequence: TGCGCCAGCAGCTTGGGGGGAGAGCACAATGAGCAGTTCTTC. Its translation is CASSLGGEHNEQFF.

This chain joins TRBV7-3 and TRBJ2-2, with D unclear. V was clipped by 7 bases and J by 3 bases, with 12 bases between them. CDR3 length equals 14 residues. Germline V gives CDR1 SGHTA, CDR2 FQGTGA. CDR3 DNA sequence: TGTGCCAGCACCCCCGAAGGCCACACCGGGGAGCTGTTTTTT. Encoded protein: CASTPEGHTGELFF.

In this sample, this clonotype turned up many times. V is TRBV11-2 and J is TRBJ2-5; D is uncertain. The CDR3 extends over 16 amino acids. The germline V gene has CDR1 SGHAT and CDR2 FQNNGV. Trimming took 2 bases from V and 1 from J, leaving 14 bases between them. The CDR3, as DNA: TGTGCCAGCAGCTTACGTCCTTGGGGAACCCAAGAGACCCAGTACTTC. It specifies CASSLRPWGTQETQYF.

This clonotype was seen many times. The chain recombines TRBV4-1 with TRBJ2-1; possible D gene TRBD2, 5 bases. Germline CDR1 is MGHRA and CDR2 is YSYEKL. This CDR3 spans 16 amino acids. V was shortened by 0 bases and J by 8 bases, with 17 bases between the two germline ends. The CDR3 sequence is CASSQEDGKRIHEQFF. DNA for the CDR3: TGCGCCAGCAGCCAAGAAGACGGGAAGAGGATCCATGAGCAGTTCTTC.

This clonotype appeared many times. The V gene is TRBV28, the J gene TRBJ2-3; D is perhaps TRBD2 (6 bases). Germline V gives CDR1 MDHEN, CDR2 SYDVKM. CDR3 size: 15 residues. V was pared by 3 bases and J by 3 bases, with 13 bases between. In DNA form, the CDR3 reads TGTGCCAGCAGTTTTGGGCTAGCGAAGACAGATACGCAGTATTTT. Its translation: CASSFGLAKTDTQYF.

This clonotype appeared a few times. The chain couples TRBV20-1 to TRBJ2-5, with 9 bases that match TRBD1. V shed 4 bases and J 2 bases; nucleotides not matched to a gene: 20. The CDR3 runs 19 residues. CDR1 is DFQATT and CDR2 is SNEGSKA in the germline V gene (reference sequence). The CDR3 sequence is CSATVWDRAKRILQETQYF. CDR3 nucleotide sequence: TGCAGTGCTACGGTTTGGGACAGGGCCAAGCGGATACTACAAGAGACCCAGTACTTC.

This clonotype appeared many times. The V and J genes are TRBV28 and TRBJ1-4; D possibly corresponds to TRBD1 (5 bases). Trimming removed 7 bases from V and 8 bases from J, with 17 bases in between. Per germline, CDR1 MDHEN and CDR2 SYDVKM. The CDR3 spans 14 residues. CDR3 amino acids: CASTNGGHGEKLFF. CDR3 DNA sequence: TGTGCCAGCACCAATGGGGGTCACGGCGAAAAACTGTTTTTT.